This is a list of T cell receptor beta chains from one sample in a study of blood T cell repertoires in COVID-19. Measured with immunoSEQ multiplex PCR; TCRdb has only the in-frame clones, and not every one. The sample lists 120,000 or so clones; almost 90% were seen once. The source material was peripheral blood. All receptors derive from a woman aged 45-59 years with active or convalescent COVID-19. CDR3s include the opening cysteine and the closing phenylalanine or tryptophan. D genes are given only for firm matches. Only part of the rows carry a size: once, few, many, or a class if the clone is expanded.

abundance	v_gene	j_gene	d_gene	CDR3aa	CDR3nt
once	TRBV15	TRBJ2-1	.	CATSRDSSQFF	TGTGCCACCAGCAGGGACTCCAGTCAGTTCTTC
.	TRBV9	TRBJ1-4	.	CASSVTGNNEKLFF	TGTGCCAGCAGCGTTACAGGGAACAATGAAAAACTGTTTTTT
once	TRBV4-2	TRBJ2-2	.	CASSQVPRTNTGELFF	TGTGCCAGCAGCCAAGTTCCCCGGACAAACACCGGGGAGCTGTTTTTT
.	TRBV30	TRBJ2-2	.	CAWQGTGELFF	TGTGCCTGGCAGGGGACCGGGGAGCTGTTTTTT
.	TRBV4-2	TRBJ2-1	.	CASGLRVGDNEQFF	TGTGCCAGCGGCCTAAGGGTAGGGGACAATGAGCAGTTCTTC
once	TRBV4-2	TRBJ1-5	.	CASSQDGQTDQPQHF	TGTGCCAGCAGCCAAGATGGACAGACCGATCAGCCCCAGCATTTT
.	TRBV20-1	TRBJ1-1	TRBD1	CSASLGGWGTEAFF	TGCAGTGCTAGTTTAGGGGGCTGGGGCACTGAAGCTTTCTTT
.	TRBV11-3	TRBJ2-3	TRBD2	CASSRGGTSQDTQYF	TGTGCCAGCAGCCGAGGGGGGACTAGTCAAGATACGCAGTATTTT
few	TRBV7-9	TRBJ1-1	.	CASRVYRDMDTEAFF	TGTGCCAGCAGAGTATACAGGGATATGGACACTGAAGCTTTCTTT
.	TRBV4-1	TRBJ2-1	TRBD1	CASSHTPGQSYNEQFF	TGCGCCAGCAGCCACACCCCGGGACAGTCCTACAATGAGCAGTTCTTC
.	TRBV28	TRBJ2-3	.	CASSSWREGTDTQYF	TGTGCCAGCAGTTCATGGAGGGAGGGCACAGATACGCAGTATTTT
.	TRBV4-3	TRBJ2-1	.	CASSQRRASYNEQFF	TGCGCCAGCAGCCAGCGACGAGCGAGTTACAATGAGCAGTTCTTC
.	TRBV4-3	TRBJ1-1	TRBD1	CASSLLQGQGGTEAFF	TGCGCCAGCAGCCTACTCCAGGGACAGGGAGGTACTGAAGCTTTCTTT
few	TRBV6-2/TRBV6-3	TRBJ1-1	.	CASSSLGAFDTEAFF	TGTGCCAGCAGCTCCCTGGGGGCGTTCGACACTGAAGCTTTCTTT
.	TRBV18	TRBJ1-1	TRBD1	CASSPMRQGNTEAFF	TGTGCCAGCTCACCCATGAGACAGGGTAACACTGAAGCTTTCTTT
.	TRBV30	TRBJ1-1	TRBD1	CAWRPRGLDAFF	TGTGCCTGGAGGCCAAGGGGGCTCGACGCTTTCTTT
.	TRBV7-8	TRBJ1-5	.	CASSLGRGRGGNQPQHF	TGTGCCAGCAGCTTAGGGAGGGGAAGGGGAGGGAATCAGCCCCAGCATTTT
once	TRBV7-6	TRBJ2-1	.	CASSSQVGEQFF	TGTGCCAGCAGTTCACAGGTCGGGGAGCAGTTCTTC
once	TRBV3-1/TRBV3-2	TRBJ2-1	TRBD2	CASSPTSSLGDEQFF	TGTGCCAGCAGCCCGACTAGCAGCCTAGGCGATGAGCAGTTCTTC
.	TRBV11-2	TRBJ1-1	.	CASSLDRLGRERDTEAFF	TGTGCCAGCAGCTTAGATCGTCTTGGCAGGGAAAGGGACACTGAAGCTTTCTTT
.	TRBV6-1	TRBJ1-1	.	CASSDPGNLKAQIEAFF	TGTGCCAGCAGTGATCCCGGGAACCTTAAAGCCCAGATTGAAGCTTTCTTT
.	TRBV18	TRBJ2-7	.	CASSPPSPFYEQYF	TGTGCCAGCTCACCACCGAGTCCTTTCTACGAGCAGTACTTC
.	TRBV6-2/TRBV6-3	TRBJ1-1	.	CASSRTVYGAEAFF	TGTGCCAGCAGTCGGACAGTATATGGCGCTGAAGCTTTCTTT
.	TRBV14	TRBJ1-2	.	CASSSHQGFYGYTF	TGTGCCAGCAGCTCCCATCAGGGATTCTATGGCTACACCTTC
once	TRBV7-8	TRBJ2-3	.	CASSLFGRGDTDTQYF	TGTGCCAGCAGCTTATTTGGGCGCGGGGACACAGATACGCAGTATTTT
.	TRBV11-2	TRBJ1-6	TRBD1	CASSPRTGSAMWYNSPLHF	TGTGCCAGCAGCCCCAGGACAGGGAGCGCCATGTGGTATAATTCACCCCTCCACTTT
.	TRBV2	TRBJ1-4	.	CASSKTYPYNEKLFF	TGTGCCAGCAGCAAGACATATCCATATAATGAAAAACTGTTTTTT
.	TRBV6-1	TRBJ1-3	.	CASSEEAYSGNTIYF	TGTGCCAGCAGTGAGGAGGCCTACTCTGGAAACACCATATATTTT